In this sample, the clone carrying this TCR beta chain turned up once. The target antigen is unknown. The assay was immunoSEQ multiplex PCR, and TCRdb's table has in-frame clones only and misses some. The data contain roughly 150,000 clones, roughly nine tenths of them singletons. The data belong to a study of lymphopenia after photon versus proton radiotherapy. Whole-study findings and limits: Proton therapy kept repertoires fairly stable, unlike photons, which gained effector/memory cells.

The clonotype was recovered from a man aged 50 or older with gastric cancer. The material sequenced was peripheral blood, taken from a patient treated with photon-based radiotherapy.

CDR3 nucleotides: TGTGCCAGCAGCTTTATTGATGGCTACACCTTC. Protein product: CASSFIDGYTF. The chain recombines TRBV5-6 with TRBJ1-2; no firm D call. The V and J ends lost 2 bases and 6 bases respectively, with 5 bases between them. The germline CDR1 and CDR2 sequences are SGHDT and YYEEEE. The CDR3 is 11 amino acids.